One sample yielded the 8 T cell receptor beta chains listed below, sequenced in a study of control samples from healthy donors and cancer patients. The assay was immunoSEQ multiplex PCR, and TCRdb's table has in-frame clones only and misses some. The sample contains about 120,000 clones, about 94% of which appear only once. Sequencing used blood. The receptors originated from a man younger than 40 in good health.

This chain joins TRBV10-2 and TRBJ2-7; 14 bases align to TRBD2. The CDR3 length is 14 residues. V lost 7 bases to trimming and J lost 3 bases; unmatched junction nucleotides: 2. Per the germline V gene, CDR1 is WSHSY and CDR2 is SAAADI. CDR3 DNA sequence: TGCGCCAGCACCGGGACTAGCGGGGGCTACGAGCAGTACTTC. It codes for CASTGTSGGYEQYF.

Notes on this clone: The sample has other DNA sequences that encode this CDR3 too. The chain employs TRBV5-1 and TRBJ1-3; D unclear. Germline V gene sequence: CDR1 SGHRS, CDR2 YFSETQ. Trimming took 0 bases from V and 0 from J, leaving 4 bases between them. This CDR3 has 14 amino acids. CDR3 protein: CASSLGTSGNTIYF. CDR3 nucleotides: TGCGCCAGCAGCTTGGGGACCTCTGGAAACACCATATATTTT.

The genes are TRBV14 and TRBJ1-1; no reliable D call. Trimming took 1 base from V and 10 from J, leaving 13 bases between them. Germline CDR1 is SGHDN and CDR2 is FVKESK. CDR3 length: 13 residues. The CDR3: CASSQVGEGRAFF. CDR3 in DNA: TGTGCCAGCAGCCAAGTCGGGGAGGGCAGAGCTTTCTTT.

In its sample, this clone was seen once. The CDR3 region has the DNA TGTGCCAGCAGTTTATCCAGAACGATATCCTCTGGCTACACCTTC. Protein sequence: CASSLSRTISSGYTF. The V and J genes are TRBV27 and TRBJ1-2; no clear D gene. V lost 0 bases and J lost 7, with 15 bases in between. The length of the CDR3 is 15 residues. The germline CDR1 and CDR2 sequences are MNHEY and SMNVEV (reference sequence).

The chain couples TRBV6-6 to TRBJ1-4, with D unclear. The CDR3 length is 15 residues. Trimming removed 6 bases from V and 0 bases from J, with 11 bases in between. CDR1 is MNHNY and CDR2 is SVGAGI in the germline V gene (reference sequence). CDR3 sequence reads: CASSSYSATNEKLFF. CDR3 sequence (DNA): TGTGCCAGCAGCAGTTACTCAGCAACTAATGAAAAACTGTTTTTT.

The V gene is TRBV7-6, the J gene TRBJ2-1, with 7 bases lining up with TRBD2. Germline CDR1 SGHVS, CDR2 FNYEAQ. The junction had 12 bases not matched to a gene; V was cut back by 2 bases and J by 8 bases. CDR3 size: 16 residues. CDR3 coding DNA: TGTGCCAGCAGCTTAAGGCTAGCGGACGGGGTCGATGAGCAGTTCTTC. Encoded protein: CASSLRLADGVDEQFF. Looking up the rest from reference TRBV7-6 and TRBJ2-1 gives the full variable domain: GAGVSQSPRYKVTKRGQDVALRCDPISGHVSLYWYRQALGQGPEFLTYFNYEAQQDKSGLPNDRFSAERPEGSISTLTIQRTEQRDSAMYRCASSLRLADGVDEQFFGPGTRLTVL.

The rearrangement links TRBV5-1 to TRBJ2-7; D is uncertain. Germline values: CDR1 SGHRS, CDR2 YFSETQ. V was shortened by 7 bases and J by 1 base, with 12 bases between the two germline ends. CDR3 length equals 13 residues. CDR3 DNA sequence: TGCGCCAGCTCGGCCGGGCCTTCCTACGAGCAGTACTTC. Its translation: CASSAGPSYEQYF.

The chain joins TRBV27 to TRBJ1-2, with TRBD1 matching 9 bases. The length of the CDR3 is 16 residues. The germline V gene has CDR1 MNHEY and CDR2 SMNVEV (reference sequence). V lost 8 bases, J lost 6 bases, and 16 bases stayed unmatched. The CDR3 protein is CASGHWKGQGINGYTF. The DNA for the CDR3 is TGTGCCAGCGGACACTGGAAGGGACAGGGCATAAATGGCTACACCTTC.